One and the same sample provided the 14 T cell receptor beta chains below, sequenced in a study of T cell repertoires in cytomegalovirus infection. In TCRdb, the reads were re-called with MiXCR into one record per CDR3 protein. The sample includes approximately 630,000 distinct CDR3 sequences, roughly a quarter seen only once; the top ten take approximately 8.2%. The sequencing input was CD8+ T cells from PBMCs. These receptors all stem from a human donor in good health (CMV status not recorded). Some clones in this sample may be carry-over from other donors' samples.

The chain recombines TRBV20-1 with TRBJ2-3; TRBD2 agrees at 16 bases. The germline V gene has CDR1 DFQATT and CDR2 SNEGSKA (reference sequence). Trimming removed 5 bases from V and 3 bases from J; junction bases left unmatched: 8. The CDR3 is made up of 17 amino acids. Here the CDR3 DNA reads TGCAGTGCTCCTGGGACTAGCGGGGGGGCCTCGACAGATACGCAGTATTTT. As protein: CSAPGTSGGASTDTQYF.

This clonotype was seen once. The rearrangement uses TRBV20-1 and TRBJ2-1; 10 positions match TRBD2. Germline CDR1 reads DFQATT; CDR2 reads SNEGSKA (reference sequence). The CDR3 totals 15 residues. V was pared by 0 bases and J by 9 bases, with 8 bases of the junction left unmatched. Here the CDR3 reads CSARDASGGACEQFF. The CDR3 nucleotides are TGCAGTGCTAGAGATGCGAGCGGGGGGGCCTGTGAGCAGTTCTTC.

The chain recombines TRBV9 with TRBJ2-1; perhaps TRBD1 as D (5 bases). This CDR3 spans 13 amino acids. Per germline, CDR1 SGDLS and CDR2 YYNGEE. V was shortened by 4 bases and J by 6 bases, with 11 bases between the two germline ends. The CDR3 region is CASSLSGANEQFF. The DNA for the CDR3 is TGTGCCAGCAGCCTGTCTGGGGCCAATGAGCAGTTCTTC.

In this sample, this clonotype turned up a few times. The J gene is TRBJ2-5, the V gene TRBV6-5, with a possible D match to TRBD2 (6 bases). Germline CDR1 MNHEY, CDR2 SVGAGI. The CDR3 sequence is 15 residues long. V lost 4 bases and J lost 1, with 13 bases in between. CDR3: CASSSPGLPQETQYF. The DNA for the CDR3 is TGTGCCAGCAGTTCCCCGGGACTTCCCCAAGAGACCCAGTACTTC.

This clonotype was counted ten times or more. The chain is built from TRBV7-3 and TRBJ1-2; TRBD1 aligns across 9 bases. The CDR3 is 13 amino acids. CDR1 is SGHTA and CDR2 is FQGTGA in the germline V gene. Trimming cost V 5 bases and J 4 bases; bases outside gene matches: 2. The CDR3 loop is CASSQTGGYGYTF. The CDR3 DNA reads TGTGCCAGCAGCCAGACAGGGGGCTATGGCTACACCTTC.

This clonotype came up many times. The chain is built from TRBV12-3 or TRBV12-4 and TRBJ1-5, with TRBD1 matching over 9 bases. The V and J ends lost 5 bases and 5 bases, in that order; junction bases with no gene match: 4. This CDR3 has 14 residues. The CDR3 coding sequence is TGTGCCAGCAGTCCGAGGACAGGGGATCAGCCCCAGCATTTT. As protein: CASSPRTGDQPQHF.

The CDR3 DNA reads TGTGCCAGCATTGGGGGCTTATACGAGCAGTACGTC. It specifies CASIGGLYEQYV. V gene TRBV6-1 combines with J gene TRBJ2-7, with D tentatively TRBD1 (6 bases). The ends were cut back, 7 bases at V and 4 bases at J, with 11 bases in the middle. Germline CDR1 and CDR2: MNHNS and SASEGT. The CDR3 has 12 residues.

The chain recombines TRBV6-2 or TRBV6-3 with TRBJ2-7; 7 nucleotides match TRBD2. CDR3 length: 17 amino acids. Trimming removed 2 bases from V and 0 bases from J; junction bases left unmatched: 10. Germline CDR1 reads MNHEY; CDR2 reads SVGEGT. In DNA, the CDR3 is TGTGCCAGCAGTTACGCGCCGGGACTATCACTCTCCTACGAGCAGTACGTC. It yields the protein CASSYAPGLSLSYEQYV.

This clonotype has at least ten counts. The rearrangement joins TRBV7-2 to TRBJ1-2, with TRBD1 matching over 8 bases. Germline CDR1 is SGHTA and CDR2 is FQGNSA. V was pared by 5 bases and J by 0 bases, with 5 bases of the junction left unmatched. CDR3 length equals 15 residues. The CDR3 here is CASSRYRGSNYGYTF. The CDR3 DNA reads TGTGCCAGCAGCCGGTACAGGGGGTCTAACTATGGCTACACCTTC. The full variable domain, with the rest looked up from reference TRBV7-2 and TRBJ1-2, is GAGVSQSPSNKVTEKGKDVELRCDPISGHTALYWYRQSLGQGLEFLIYFQGNSAPDKSGLPSDRFSAERTGGSVSTLTIQRTQQEDSAVYLCASSRYRGSNYGYTFGSGTRLTVV.

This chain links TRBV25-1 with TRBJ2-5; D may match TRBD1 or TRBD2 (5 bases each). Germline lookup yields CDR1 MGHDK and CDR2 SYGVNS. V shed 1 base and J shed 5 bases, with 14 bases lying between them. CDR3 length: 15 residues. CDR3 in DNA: TGTGCCAGCAGTGAATGGGACCTGCCGGGGGAGACCCAGTACTTC. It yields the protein CASSEWDLPGETQYF.

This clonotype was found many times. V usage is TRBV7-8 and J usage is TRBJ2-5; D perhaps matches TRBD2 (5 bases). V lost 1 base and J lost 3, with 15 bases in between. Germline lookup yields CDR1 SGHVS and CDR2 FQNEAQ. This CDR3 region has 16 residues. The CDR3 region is CASSLVAGLAEETQYF. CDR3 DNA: TGTGCCAGCAGCTTAGTAGCCGGGCTAGCCGAAGAGACCCAGTACTTC. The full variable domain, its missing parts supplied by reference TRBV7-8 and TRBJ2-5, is GAGVSQSPRYKVAKRGQDVALRCDPISGHVSLFWYQQALGQGPEFLTYFQNEAQLDKSGLPSDRFFAERPEGSVSTLKIQRTQQEDSAVYLCASSLVAGLAEETQYFGPGTRLLVL.

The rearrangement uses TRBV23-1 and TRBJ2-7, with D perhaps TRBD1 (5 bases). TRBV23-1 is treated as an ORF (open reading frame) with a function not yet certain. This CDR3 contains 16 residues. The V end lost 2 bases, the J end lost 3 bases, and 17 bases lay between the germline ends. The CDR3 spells CASSQVAFEQGYEQYV. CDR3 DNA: TGCGCCAGCAGTCAAGTTGCGTTCGAGCAGGGCTACGAGCAGTACGTC.

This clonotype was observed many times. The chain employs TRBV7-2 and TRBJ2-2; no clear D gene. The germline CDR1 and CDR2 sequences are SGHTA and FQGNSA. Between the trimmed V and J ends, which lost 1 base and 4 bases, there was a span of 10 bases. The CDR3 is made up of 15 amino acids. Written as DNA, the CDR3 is TGTGCCAGCAGCTTAGGACGGGTAGTCACCGGGGAGCTGTTTTTT. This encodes CASSLGRVVTGELFF.

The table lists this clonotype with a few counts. The chain's CDR3 is CASSFGASLSTDTQYF. CDR3 in DNA: TGTGCCAGCAGTTTCGGAGCTTCCCTATCCACAGATACGCAGTATTTT. The chain couples TRBV28 to TRBJ2-3; D is ambiguous. Germline CDR1 is MDHEN and CDR2 is SYDVKM. V was pared by 3 bases and J by 2 bases, with 15 bases between. The CDR3 spans 16 residues.